This T cell receptor beta chain was captured by sequencing in a study of blood T cell repertoires in COVID-19. This clone showed up just once. Enrollment of patients from Seattle took place during active infection, with longitudinal follow-up. CDR1 is MGHDK, CDR2 SYGVNS, per germline. This CDR3 comprises 15 residues. V lost 4 bases and J 0 bases, leaving 10 bases between the germline ends. In the source study's methods: Using reference gene primer amplification, nucleated cell counts were estimated. Libraries were prepared by immunoSEQ multiplex PCR; TCRdb keeps only in-frame clonotypes and omits some of them. V, J and clone size reflect that table, while D and trimming were determined from the DNA. The repertoire consists of about 220,000 clones, with roughly four fifths occurring once and the leading ten covering approximately 5%.

The J gene is TRBJ2-1, the V gene TRBV25-1; D not certain. The clonotype comes from a woman in her 70s with COVID-19, enrolled during active disease. Sequenced material: peripheral blood. CDR3 nucleotide sequence: TGTGCCAGCAGTGGGGCTGGCAGCTCCTACAATGAGCAGTTCTTC. Translating it yields CASSGAGSSYNEQFF.